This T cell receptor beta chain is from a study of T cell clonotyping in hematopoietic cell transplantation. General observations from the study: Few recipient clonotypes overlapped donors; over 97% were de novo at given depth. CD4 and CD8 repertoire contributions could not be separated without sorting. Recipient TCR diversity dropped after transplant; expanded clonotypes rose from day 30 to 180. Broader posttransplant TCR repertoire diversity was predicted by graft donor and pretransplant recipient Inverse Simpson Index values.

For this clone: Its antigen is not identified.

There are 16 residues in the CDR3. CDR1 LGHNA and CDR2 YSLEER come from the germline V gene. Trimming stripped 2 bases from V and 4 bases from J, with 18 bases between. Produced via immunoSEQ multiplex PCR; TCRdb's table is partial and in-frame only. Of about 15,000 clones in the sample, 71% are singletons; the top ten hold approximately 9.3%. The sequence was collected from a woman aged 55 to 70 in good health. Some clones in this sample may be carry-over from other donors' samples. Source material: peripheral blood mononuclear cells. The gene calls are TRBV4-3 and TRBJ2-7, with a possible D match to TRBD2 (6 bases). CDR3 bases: TGCGCCAGCAGCCAATACTCCGGGAGTCTGGGATACGAGCAGTACTTC. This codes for CASSQYSGSLGYEQYF.